The rows below give T cell receptor beta chains drawn from one sample of a study of cytomegalovirus exposure and HLA in healthy donors. Some clones are missing from TCRdb's copy, which holds only in-frame ones; the method was immunoSEQ multiplex PCR. The repertoire includes approximately 100,000 clones, around 74% of them detected once, and 1.5% to 2% sits in the top ten. The sequenced sample consisted of PBMCs. These receptors all come from a woman aged 35 to 49 in good health and CMV-seronegative. Each CDR3 is given with its conserved first and last residue. Fields, in order: D gene, V gene, CDR3 protein. A D gene is named only where the DNA matches it firmly.

D: TRBD1
V: TRBV13
CDR3: CASSFSGQGGPSSGGYTF

D: NA
V: TRBV9
CDR3: CASSPGSGVLFF

D: NA
V: TRBV29-1
CDR3: CSVEWQQETQYF

D: TRBD2
V: TRBV7-2
CDR3: CASSASGGTDTQYF

D: NA
V: TRBV4-1
CDR3: CASSQWESSYNEQFF

D: TRBD2
V: TRBV6-1
CDR3: CASRVAGGNNEQFF

D: TRBD1
V: TRBV6-5
CDR3: CASRTGVDEKLFF

D: TRBD2
V: TRBV5-4
CDR3: CASSLERDSYNEQFF

D: TRBD2
V: TRBV5-1
CDR3: CASSLVLAEWEQFF

D: TRBD2
V: TRBV7-3
CDR3: CASSLTYPAGLAGGRDTQYF

D: TRBD1
V: TRBV28
CDR3: CASSPNRGRSHEQYF

D: NA
V: TRBV18
CDR3: CASSAASYNEQFF

D: NA
V: TRBV11-1
CDR3: CASSRMGGHEQFF

D: TRBD1
V: TRBV2
CDR3: CAGISGTGNQETQYF

D: NA
V: TRBV30
CDR3: CAWSAAHRDSPLHF

D: TRBD1
V: TRBV28
CDR3: CASSWTGGSYEQYF

D: NA
V: TRBV10-1
CDR3: CASSDDGKNTEAFF

D: TRBD2
V: TRBV28
CDR3: CASSLSGTIGVEQFF

D: TRBD1
V: TRBV28
CDR3: CASSLDRGAFF

D: TRBD1
V: TRBV7-9
CDR3: CSSSLAGQPYGYTF

D: TRBD1
V: TRBV19
CDR3: CASSIDLWTGGTEAFF

D: NA
V: TRBV7-9
CDR3: CASSFTLGGEKLFF

D: TRBD2
V: TRBV11-3
CDR3: CASSKTSGSSYNEQFF

D: NA
V: TRBV5-1
CDR3: CASSNTRGYTF

D: NA
V: TRBV7-9
CDR3: CASSSGQRISAEAFF

D: TRBD2
V: TRBV10-3
CDR3: CAISPSGRGQETQYF

D: TRBD1
V: TRBV6-5
CDR3: CASSYGDRNYGYTF

D: NA
V: TRBV30
CDR3: CAWSTGGGNQPQHF

D: TRBD2
V: TRBV27
CDR3: CASSRTSPNEQFF

D: NA
V: TRBV19
CDR3: CASSPLSGANVLTF

D: NA
V: TRBV18
CDR3: CASSPGGRYGYTF

D: TRBD2
V: TRBV5-1
CDR3: CASSLVLAGGYNEQFF

D: NA
V: TRBV5-1
CDR3: CASSLEAGVVDTQYF

D: NA
V: TRBV27
CDR3: CASSRGTGFGEQYF

D: TRBD2
V: TRBV29-1
CDR3: CSVEQGLAGSSSYEQYF

D: NA
V: TRBV20-1
CDR3: CSASRDEQYF

D: NA
V: TRBV7-9
CDR3: CASSLVDSNQPQHF

D: TRBD2
V: TRBV7-3
CDR3: CASSLRASGGTDNEQFF

D: TRBD2
V: TRBV7-2
CDR3: CASSFGGAAGELFF

D: TRBD2
V: TRBV4-1
CDR3: CASSQEEPQRGNYEQFF

D: TRBD2
V: TRBV27
CDR3: CASSPSSSGSYEQYF

D: NA
V: TRBV28
CDR3: CASSSRDLRYYTQYF

D: NA
V: TRBV7-3
CDR3: CASSLKSTYTQYF

D: NA
V: TRBV25-1
CDR3: CASSDLDTLSYEQFF

D: NA
V: TRBV28
CDR3: CASSTGRGPLSWTEAFF

D: NA
V: TRBV7-2
CDR3: CASSLADPGSYEQYF

D: TRBD2
V: TRBV5-5
CDR3: CASSQGEGLAGATEQYF

D: NA
V: TRBV11-3
CDR3: CASSEVSGNEQFF

D: NA
V: TRBV11-2
CDR3: CASSLGGVYEQYF